Only one count was recorded for the clone carrying this T cell receptor beta chain. Its antigen is unknown. Ophthalmopathy cases showed moderate-to-severe activity, scoring CAS ≥3 and NOSPECS ≥4, with duration under 3 months. Sampling around 9 ml of fresh peripheral blood provided the PBMCs. Germline loops: CDR1 MNHEY, CDR2 SVGAGI. This CDR3 has 16 amino acids. V was pared by 0 bases and J by 4 bases, with 15 bases between. The data belong to a study of Graves' ophthalmopathy and Graves' hyperthyroidism. The TCR beta CDR3 regions underwent amplification from RNA transcripts. RT-PCR in the first round used HTBI primers; a second-round multiplex PCR followed. TCRdb analysed the multiplex PCR reads with MiXCR anew, one entry per CDR3 protein. This table has 360,000 or so distinct CDR3 sequences, 15% to 20% appearing once. General study points: Ophthalmopathy and stable hyperthyroidism were discriminated by a 13-signature model, with roughly 86% sensitivity and 65% to 83% specificity. Blood also harbored most expanded thyroid clonotypes above 0.001 frequency.

The sequencing input was peripheral blood. J is TRBJ2-5 and V is TRBV6-5, with a tentative D call TRBD2 (5 bases). This TCR came from a woman in her late teens or twenties with Graves' ophthalmopathy. The CDR3 here is CASSYSSLAPAETQYF. DNA for the CDR3: TGTGCCAGCAGTTACTCGAGCCTAGCCCCCGCAGAGACCCAGTACTTC.